This entry lists 4 T cell receptor beta chains sequenced from one sample in a study of control samples from healthy donors and cancer patients. Method: immunoSEQ multiplex PCR; TCRdb's copy keeps in-frame clones and lacks some. This table has about 75,000 clones, 94% appearing once. Material: blood. Receptors originate from a woman aged 40 to 50 in good health.

The chain joins TRBV6-5 to TRBJ1-6; TRBD1 is a possible D gene (6 bases). Trimming left V 5 bases short and J 7 bases short, with 12 bases between. Germline CDR1 reads MNHEY; CDR2 reads SVGAGI. The CDR3 is 14 amino acids. The CDR3 sequence: CASSRTDLNSPLHF. For the CDR3, the DNA is TGTGCCAGCAGTCGGACAGACCTCAATTCACCCCTCCACTTT.

The J gene is TRBJ1-5, the V gene TRBV30; D unclear. V gave up 4 bases and J gave up 7 bases, with 14 bases separating them. The CDR3 extends over 13 amino acids. The V gene's germline CDR1 is GTSNPN and CDR2 SVGIG (reference sequence). CDR3 region: CAWTPARDQPQHF. CDR3 bases: TGTGCCTGGACCCCGGCCAGAGACCAGCCCCAGCATTTT. The variable domain in full, with the rest retrieved from reference TRBV30 and TRBJ1-5, is SQTIHQWPATLVQPVGSPLSLECTVEGTSNPNLYWYRQAAGRGLQLLFYSVGIGQISSEVPQNLSASRPQDRQFILSSKKLLLSDSGFYLCAWTPARDQPQHFGDGTRLSIL.

The rearrangement joins TRBV2 to TRBJ1-2; TRBD1 agrees at 7 bases. Germline assignment: CDR1 SNHLY and CDR2 FYNNEI. The trim removed 4 bases at V and 9 bases at J, leaving 8 bases unmatched. The CDR3 runs 13 residues. The CDR3 reads CASSGDSPRRYTF. CDR3 DNA: TGTGCCAGCAGTGGGGACAGCCCTAGGCGCTACACCTTC.

This clone is a singleton in its sample. The chain recombines TRBV27 with TRBJ2-2, with a tentative D call TRBD1 (5 bases). Germline assignment: CDR1 MNHEY and CDR2 SMNVEV (reference sequence). The CDR3 is made up of 17 amino acids. Deletions cut 2 bases from V and 2 bases from J, with 15 bases between. The CDR3 coding sequence is TGTGCCAGCAGTTTAAGGGGCGCTTGGATCAACACCGGGGAGCTGTTTTTT. Amino acids: CASSLRGAWINTGELFF.